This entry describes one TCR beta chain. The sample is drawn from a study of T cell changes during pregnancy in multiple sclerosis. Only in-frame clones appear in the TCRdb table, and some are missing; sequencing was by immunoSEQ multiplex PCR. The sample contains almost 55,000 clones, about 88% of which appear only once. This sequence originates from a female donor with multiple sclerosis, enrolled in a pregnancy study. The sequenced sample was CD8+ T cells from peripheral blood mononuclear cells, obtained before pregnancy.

The CDR3 nucleotides read TGCGCCAGCAGCCAAGCCAGGGGATCCAATGAGCAGTTCTTC. This sequence encodes CASSQARGSNEQFF. The chain has TRBV4-3 and TRBJ2-1; D may be TRBD1 (6 bases). V dropped 1 base and J dropped 6 bases, with 10 bases sitting between them. Germline-derived CDR1 and CDR2 are LGHNA and YSLEER. The CDR3 spans 14 residues.